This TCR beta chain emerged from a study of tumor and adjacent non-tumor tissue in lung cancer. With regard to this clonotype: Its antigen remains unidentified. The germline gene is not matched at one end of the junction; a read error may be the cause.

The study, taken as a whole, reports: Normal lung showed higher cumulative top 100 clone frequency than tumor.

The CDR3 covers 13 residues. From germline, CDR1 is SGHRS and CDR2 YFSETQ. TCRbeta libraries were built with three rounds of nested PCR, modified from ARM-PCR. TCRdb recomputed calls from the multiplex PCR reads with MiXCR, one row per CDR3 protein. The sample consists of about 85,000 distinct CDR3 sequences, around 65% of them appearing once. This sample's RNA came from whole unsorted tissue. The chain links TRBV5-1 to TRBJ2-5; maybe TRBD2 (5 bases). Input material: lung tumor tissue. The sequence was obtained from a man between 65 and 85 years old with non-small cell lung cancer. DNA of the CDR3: TGCGCCAGCAGCCGGTTCGGGGAAGAGGCCCAGTACTTC. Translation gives CASSRFGEEAQYF.